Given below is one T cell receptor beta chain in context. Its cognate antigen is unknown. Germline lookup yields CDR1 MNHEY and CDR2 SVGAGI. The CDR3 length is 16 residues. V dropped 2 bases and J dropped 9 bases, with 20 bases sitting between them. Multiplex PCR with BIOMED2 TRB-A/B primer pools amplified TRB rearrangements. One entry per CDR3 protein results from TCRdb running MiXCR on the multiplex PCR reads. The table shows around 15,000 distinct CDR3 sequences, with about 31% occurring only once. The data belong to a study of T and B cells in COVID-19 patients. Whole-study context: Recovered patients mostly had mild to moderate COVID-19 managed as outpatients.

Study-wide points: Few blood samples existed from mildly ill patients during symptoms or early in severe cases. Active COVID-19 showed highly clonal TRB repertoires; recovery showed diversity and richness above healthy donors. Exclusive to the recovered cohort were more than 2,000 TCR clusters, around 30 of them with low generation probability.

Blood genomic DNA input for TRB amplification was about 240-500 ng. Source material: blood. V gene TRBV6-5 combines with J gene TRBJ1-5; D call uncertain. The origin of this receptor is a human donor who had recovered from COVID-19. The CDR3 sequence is CASSYEGSSDLGPQHF. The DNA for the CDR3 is TGTGCCAGCAGTTACGAGGGCAGCTCGGATCTGGGGCCCCAGCATTTT.